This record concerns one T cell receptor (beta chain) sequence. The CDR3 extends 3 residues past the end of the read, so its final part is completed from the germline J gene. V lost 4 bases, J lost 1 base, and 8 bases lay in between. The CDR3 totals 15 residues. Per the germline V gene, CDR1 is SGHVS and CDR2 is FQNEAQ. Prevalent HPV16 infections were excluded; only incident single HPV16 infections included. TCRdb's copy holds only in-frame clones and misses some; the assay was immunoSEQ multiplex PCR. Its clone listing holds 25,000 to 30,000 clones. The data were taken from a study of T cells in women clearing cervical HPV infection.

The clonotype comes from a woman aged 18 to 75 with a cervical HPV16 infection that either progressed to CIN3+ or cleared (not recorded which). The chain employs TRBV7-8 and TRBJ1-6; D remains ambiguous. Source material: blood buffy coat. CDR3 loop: CASSSVVSYNSPLHF. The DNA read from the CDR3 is TGTGCCAGCAGCTCGGTAGTATCCTATAATTCACCC. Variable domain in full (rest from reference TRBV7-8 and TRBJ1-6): GAGVSQSPRYKVAKRGQDVALRCDPISGHVSLFWYQQALGQGPEFLTYFQNEAQLDKSGLPSDRFFAERPEGSVSTLKIQRTQQEDSAVYLCASSSVVSYNSPLHFGNGTRLTVT.